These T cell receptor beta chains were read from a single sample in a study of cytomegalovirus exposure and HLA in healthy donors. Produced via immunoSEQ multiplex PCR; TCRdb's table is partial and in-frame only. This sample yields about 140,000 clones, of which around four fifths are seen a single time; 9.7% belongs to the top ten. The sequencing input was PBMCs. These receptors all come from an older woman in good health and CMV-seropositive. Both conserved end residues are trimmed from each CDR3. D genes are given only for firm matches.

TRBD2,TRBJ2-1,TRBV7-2,ASSPRTSGSYNEQF
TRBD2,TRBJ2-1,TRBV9,ASSVEGGRVDEQF
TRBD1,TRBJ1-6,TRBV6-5,ASSSDRVVSPLH
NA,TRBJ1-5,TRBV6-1,ASSEGPKDTPQH
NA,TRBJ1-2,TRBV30,AWSVLDMANYGYT
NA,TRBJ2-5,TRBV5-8,ASSPGQGTSGETQY
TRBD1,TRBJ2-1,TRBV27,ASSWHRGSYNEQF
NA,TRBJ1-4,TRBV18,ASSPVYNEKLF
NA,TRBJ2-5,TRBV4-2,ASSQASGAPYQETQY
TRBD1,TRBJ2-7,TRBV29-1,SLWDSSNEQY
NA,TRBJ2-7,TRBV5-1,ASTPSGQGLEQY
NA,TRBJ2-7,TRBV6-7,ASSYLDRKSGGSYEQY
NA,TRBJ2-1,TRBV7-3,ASSSRQGGGNEQF